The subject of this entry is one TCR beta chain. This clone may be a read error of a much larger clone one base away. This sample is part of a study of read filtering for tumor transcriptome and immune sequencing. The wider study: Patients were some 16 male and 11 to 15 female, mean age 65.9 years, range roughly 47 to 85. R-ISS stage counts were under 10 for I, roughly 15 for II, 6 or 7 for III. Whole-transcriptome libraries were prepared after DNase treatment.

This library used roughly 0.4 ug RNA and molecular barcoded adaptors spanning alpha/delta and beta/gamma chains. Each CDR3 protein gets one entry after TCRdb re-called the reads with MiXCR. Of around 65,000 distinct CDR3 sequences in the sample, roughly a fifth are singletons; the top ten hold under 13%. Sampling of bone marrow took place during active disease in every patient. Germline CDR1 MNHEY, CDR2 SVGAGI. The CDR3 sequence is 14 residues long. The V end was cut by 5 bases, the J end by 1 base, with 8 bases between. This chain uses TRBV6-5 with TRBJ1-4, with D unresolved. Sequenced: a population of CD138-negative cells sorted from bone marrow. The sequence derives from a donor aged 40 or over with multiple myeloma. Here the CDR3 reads CASSPQVTNEKLFF. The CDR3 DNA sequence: TGTGCCAGCAGTCCCCAGGTAACTAATGAAAAACTGTTTTTT.